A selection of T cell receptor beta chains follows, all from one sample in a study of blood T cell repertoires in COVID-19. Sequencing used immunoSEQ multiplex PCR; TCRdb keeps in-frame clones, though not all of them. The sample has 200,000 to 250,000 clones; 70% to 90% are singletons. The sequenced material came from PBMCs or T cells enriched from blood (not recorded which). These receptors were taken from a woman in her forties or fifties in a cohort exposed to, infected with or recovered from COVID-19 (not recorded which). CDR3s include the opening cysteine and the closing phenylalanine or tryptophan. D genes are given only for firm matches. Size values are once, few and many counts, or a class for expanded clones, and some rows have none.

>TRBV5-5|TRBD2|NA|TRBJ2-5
TGTGCCAGCAGCCCGAACCTACTACGGGGGGGGGAGACCCAGTACTTC
CASSPNLLRGGETQYF
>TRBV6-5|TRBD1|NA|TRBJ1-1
TGTGCCAGCAGTTCTTATCAGGGGGCGCGAACTGAAGCTTTCTTT
CASSSYQGARTEAFF
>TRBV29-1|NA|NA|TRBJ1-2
TGCAGCGTTGAAGGAGGTGTCAGGGCTAACTATGGCTACACCTTC
CSVEGGVRANYGYTF
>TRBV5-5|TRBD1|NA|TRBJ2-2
TGTGCCAGCAGCCCCGGGACAGGGCGTACCACCGGGGAGCTGTTTTTT
CASSPGTGRTTGELFF
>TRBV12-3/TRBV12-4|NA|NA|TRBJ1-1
TGTGCCAGCAGTTTTGCGGGACCCACTGAAGCTTTCTTT
CASSFAGPTEAFF
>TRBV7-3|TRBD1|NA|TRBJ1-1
TGTGCCAGCAGCCAACAGACAGGGCCGAACACTGAAGCTTTCTTT
CASSQQTGPNTEAFF
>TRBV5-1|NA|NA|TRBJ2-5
TGCGCCAGCAGCTTGGATCAAAAGACCCAGTACTTC
CASSLDQKTQYF
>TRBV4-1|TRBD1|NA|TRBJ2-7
TGCGCCAGCAGCCCTCCCGGGACAGGGGTCAACGAGCAGTACTTC
CASSPPGTGVNEQYF
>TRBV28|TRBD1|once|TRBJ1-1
TGTGCCAGCAGTTTAGAGGGACAGCTGGTGAACACTGAAGCTTTCTTT
CASSLEGQLVNTEAFF
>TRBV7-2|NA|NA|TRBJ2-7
TGTGCCAGCAGCCCTTCAACTATCTCCTACGAGCAGTACTTC
CASSPSTISYEQYF
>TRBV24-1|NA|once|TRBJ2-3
TGTGCCACCAGTGGTACAGTTAAAACAGATACGCAGTATTTT
CATSGTVKTDTQYF
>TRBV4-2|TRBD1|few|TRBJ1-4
TGTGCCAGCAGCCAAGATGGGACAGGCGATAATGAAAAACTGTTTTTT
CASSQDGTGDNEKLFF
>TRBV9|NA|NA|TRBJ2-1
TGTGCCAGCAGCCCTCGAGCAACCCCCCCCCTCCGGGCGGGGATAAACAATGAGCAGTTCTTC
CASSPRATPPLRAGINNEQFF
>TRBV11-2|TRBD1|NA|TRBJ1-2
TGTGCCAGCAGCTTAACGGGACAGGGAGGATATGGCTACACCTTC
CASSLTGQGGYGYTF
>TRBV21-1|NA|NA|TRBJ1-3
TGTGCCAGCAGCAAAGACGGGAGAATTAGGGCGGACACCATATATTTT
CASSKDGRIRADTIYF
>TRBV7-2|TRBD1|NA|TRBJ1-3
TGTGCCAGCAGCTTGTACTGGCAGGGGGCTGGAAACACCATATATTTT
CASSLYWQGAGNTIYF
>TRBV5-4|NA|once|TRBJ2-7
TGTGCCAGCAGCTTGACGGGGTCATGGGGCGAGCAGTACTTC
CASSLTGSWGEQYF
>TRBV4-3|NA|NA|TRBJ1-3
TGCGCCAGCAGCCAAACTCCGGGCTCTGGAAACACCATATATTTT
CASSQTPGSGNTIYF
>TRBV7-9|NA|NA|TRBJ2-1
TGTGCCAGCAGCGCAGACAGTGAGCAGTTCTTC
CASSADSEQFF
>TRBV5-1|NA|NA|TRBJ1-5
TGCGCCAGCAGCGCGGACAGCAACAATCAGCCCCAGCATTTT
CASSADSNNQPQHF
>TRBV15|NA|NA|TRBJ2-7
TGTGCCACCAGCAGAGATGGAGGATACGAGCAGTACTTC
CATSRDGGYEQYF
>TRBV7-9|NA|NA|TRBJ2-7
TGTGCCAGCAGCTTAGTAAGCGGCACCCTCTCCTACGAGCAGTACTTC
CASSLVSGTLSYEQYF
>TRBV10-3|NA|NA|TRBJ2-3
TGTGCCATCCGTAGTTTCTCTAGCACAGATACGCAGTATTTT
CAIRSFSSTDTQYF
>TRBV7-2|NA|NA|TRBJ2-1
TGTGCCAGCAGCTCCGTCGGGGGCTACAATGAGCAGTTCTTC
CASSSVGGYNEQFF
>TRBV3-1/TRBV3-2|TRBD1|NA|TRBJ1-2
TGTGCCAGCGGAACAGGGGGGGCTAACTATGGCTACACCTTC
CASGTGGANYGYTF
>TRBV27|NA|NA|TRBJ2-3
TGTGCCAGCAGTTTCGGTCTAGCTTCAGATACGCAGTATTTT
CASSFGLASDTQYF
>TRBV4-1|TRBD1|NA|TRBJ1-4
TGCGCCAGCAGCCCCTCCCCCACGGGACAGGGTGACGAAAAACTGTTTTTT
CASSPSPTGQGDEKLFF
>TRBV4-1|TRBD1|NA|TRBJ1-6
TGCGCCAGCAGCCAAGGTGAGGACAGGGTCTCACCCCTCCACTTT
CASSQGEDRVSPLHF
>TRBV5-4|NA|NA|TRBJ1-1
TGTGCCAGCAGCTTTGGGCTGACAGTCACGAACACTGAAGCTTTCTTT
CASSFGLTVTNTEAFF
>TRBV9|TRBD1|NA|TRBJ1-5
TGTGCCAGCAGAGATGGACAGGGGGGCAATCAGCCCCAGCATTTT
CASRDGQGGNQPQHF
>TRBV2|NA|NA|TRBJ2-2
TGTGCCAGCCGGAGGGACAGTGGGGATTGGGAGCTGTTTTTT
CASRRDSGDWELFF
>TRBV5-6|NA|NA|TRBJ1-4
TGTGCCAGCAGCTTAGGGGAGATACATGGGAGGGAAAAACTGTTTTTT
CASSLGEIHGREKLFF
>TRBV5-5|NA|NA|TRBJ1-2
TGTGCCAGCAGCTTGACAGTCTCCTCTAACTATGGCTACACCTTC
CASSLTVSSNYGYTF
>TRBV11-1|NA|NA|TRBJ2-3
TGTGCCAGCAGCTTAGGAGGGTTCACAGATACGCAGTATTTT
CASSLGGFTDTQYF
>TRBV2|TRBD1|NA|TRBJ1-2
TGTGCCAGCAGGGCGGACAGGAATGGCTACACCTTC
CASRADRNGYTF
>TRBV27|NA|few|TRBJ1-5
TGTGCCAGCAGTTTATGGGGCGGTCAGCCCCAGCATTTT
CASSLWGGQPQHF
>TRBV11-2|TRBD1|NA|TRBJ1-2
TGTGCCAGCAGCCGGGGACAGTCGAACTATGGCTACACCTTC
CASSRGQSNYGYTF
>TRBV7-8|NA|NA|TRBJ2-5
TGTGCCAGCAGCTTCCAACGGGGATACCAAGAGACCCAGTACTTC
CASSFQRGYQETQYF
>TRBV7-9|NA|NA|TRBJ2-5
TGTGCCAGCAGCTTAGCCTATTCGGTCGATTCGAGGGAAGAGACCCAGTACTTC
CASSLAYSVDSREETQYF
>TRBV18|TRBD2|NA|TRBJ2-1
TGTGCCAGCTCACCAGAGAGCGGGGGGGCCTTAAATGAGCAGTTCTTC
CASSPESGGALNEQFF